One sample yielded the 32 T cell receptor beta chains listed below, sequenced in a study of graft-versus-host responses after intestinal transplantation. Profiled with immunoSEQ multiplex PCR; TCRdb holds only in-frame clones, not every one. The sample holds under 150,000 clones, over 75% seen once. Antigens of these TCRs are unknown. Sequenced here: unstimulated CD4+ T cells sorted from spleen or lymph node cells, sampled before intestinal transplant. Source of these receptors: a human donor who received an intestinal transplant.

This chain connects TRBV9 to TRBJ1-2; no clear D. The V end was cut by 0 bases, the J end by 2 bases, with 17 bases between. The CDR3 consists of 17 residues. Per the germline V gene, CDR1 is SGDLS and CDR2 is YYNGEE. CDR3 residues: CASSVGPTGSLNYGYTF. CDR3 bases: TGTGCCAGCAGCGTAGGGCCGACCGGGAGCTTAAACTATGGCTACACCTTC. Combining the CDR3 with reference TRBV9 and TRBJ1-2 gives the whole variable domain DSGVTQTPKHLITATGQRVTLRCSPRSGDLSVYWYQQSLDQGLQFLIQYYNGEERAKGNILERFSAQQFPDLHSELNLSSLELGDSALYFCASSVGPTGSLNYGYTFGSGTRLTVV.

V usage is TRBV11-2 and J usage is TRBJ1-2, with a tentative D call TRBD1 (6 bases). The CDR3 consists of 13 residues. V was trimmed by 2 bases and J by 7 bases, leaving 11 bases between them. The germline V gene encodes CDR1 SGHAT and CDR2 FQNNGV. The CDR3 is CASSLIQGFGYTF. For the CDR3, the DNA is TGTGCCAGCAGCTTAATACAGGGATTTGGCTACACCTTC. Full variable domain (rest looked up from reference TRBV11-2 and TRBJ1-2): EAGVAQSPRYKIIEKRQSVAFWCNPISGHATLYWYQQILGQGPKLLIQFQNNGVVDDSQLPKDRFSAERLKGVDSTLKIQPAKLEDSAVYLCASSLIQGFGYTFGSGTRLTVV.

V gene TRBV7-9 combines with J gene TRBJ2-5; a possible D gene is TRBD1 (6 bases). CDR1 is SEHNR, CDR2 FQNEAQ, per germline (reference sequence). V lost 4 bases and J 0 bases, leaving 6 bases between the germline ends. The CDR3 consists of 13 residues. CDR3 DNA sequence: TGTGCCAGCAGCTGGACAGACCAAGAGACCCAGTACTTC. It yields the protein CASSWTDQETQYF.

The chain combines TRBV30 with TRBJ2-7; D is perhaps TRBD1 (6 bases). Germline V gene sequence: CDR1 GTSNPN, CDR2 SVGIG (reference sequence). The length of the CDR3 is 14 residues. V shed 0 bases and J shed 2 bases, with 11 bases lying between them. CDR3 protein: CAWSVLRGPYEQYF. The CDR3 region has the DNA TGTGCCTGGAGTGTACTCAGGGGACCCTACGAGCAGTACTTC.

This chain connects TRBV5-1 to TRBJ2-3, with TRBD2 matching 8 bases. The CDR3 contains 18 residues. The V segment lost 0 bases and the J segment 4 bases; nucleotides outside the gene matches: 13. Germline CDR1 is SGHRS and CDR2 is YFSETQ. The DNA of the CDR3 is TGCGCCAGCAGCTTGGATCGAAGCGGGAGTTGGGTGCCAGATACGCAGTATTTT. Residues: CASSLDRSGSWVPDTQYF.

The chain uses TRBV2 and TRBJ2-5; 9 nucleotides align to TRBD2. The J call may be mistaken, given a closer DNA end match to TRBJ2-7. Germline CDR1 and CDR2: SNHLY and FYNNEI. CDR3 size: 13 residues. The CDR3 DNA reads as TGTGCCAGCCGACTAGCGGTTTTCTACGAGCAGTACTTC. Its translation: CASRLAVFYEQYF.

This chain joins TRBV6-1 and TRBJ1-4; D perhaps matches TRBD1 (6 bases). V was cut by 2 bases and J by 5 bases, with 12 bases left in between. The CDR3 is made up of 15 amino acids. The germline CDR1 and CDR2 sequences are MNHNS and SASEGT. Written as DNA, the CDR3 is TGTGCCAGCAGTGAACTCAGAGGGACAAATGAAAAACTGTTTTTT. As protein: CASSELRGTNEKLFF.

This clone has a handful of counts. The chain couples TRBV7-3 to TRBJ2-2; 14 bases match TRBD2. This CDR3 has 16 residues. V dropped 5 bases and J dropped 4; count of bases not matched to a gene: 3. The V gene's germline CDR1 is SGHTA and CDR2 FQGTGA. The CDR3 DNA follows: TGTGCCAGCAGCCCCGGGACTAGCGGGGGCACCGGGGAGCTGTTTTTT. Encoded protein: CASSPGTSGGTGELFF.

The J gene is TRBJ1-5, the V gene TRBV9, with D perhaps matching TRBD1 (5 bases). This CDR3 spans 14 amino acids. V was pared by 0 bases and J by 2 bases, with 6 bases between. The germline V gene has CDR1 SGDLS and CDR2 YYNGEE. In nucleotides, the CDR3 is TGTGCCAGCAGCGTAGCGGGGGGCAATCAGCCCCAGCATTTT. Translated, it gives CASSVAGGNQPQHF.

The J gene is TRBJ2-3, the V gene TRBV10-1; a weak D match, TRBD2 (6 bases). Germline CDR1 WNHNN, CDR2 SYGVQD (reference sequence). This CDR3 is built from 14 residues. Trimming removed 3 bases at V and 3 bases at J, with 10 bases between. CDR3 protein: CASSDPAGTDTQYF. CDR3 bases: TGCGCCAGCAGTGACCCAGCGGGTACAGATACGCAGTATTTT.

The V and J genes are TRBV7-4 and TRBJ1-1, with TRBD1 as a possible D gene (5 bases). The CDR3 contains 13 residues. Germline V gene data show CDR1 as SGHVT and CDR2 as SQSDAQ. Trimming took off 11 bases at V and 0 bases at J, with 13 bases between the two ends. The CDR3 DNA is TGTGCCCCCTGGGACTTACTGAACACTGAAGCTTTCTTT. Translating gives CAPWDLLNTEAFF. Together with reference TRBV7-4 and TRBJ1-1, the CDR3 gives the full variable domain: GAGVSQSPRYKVAKRGRDVALRCDSISGHVTLYWYRQTLGQGSEVLTYSQSDAQRDKSGRPSGRFSAERPERSVSTLKIQRTEQGDSAVYLCAPWDLLNTEAFFGQGTRLTVV.

V usage is TRBV10-3 and J usage is TRBJ2-3; 8 bases align to TRBD1. This CDR3 region has 17 residues. Germline V gene lookup returns CDR1 ENHRY and CDR2 SYGVKD. J lost 6 bases, V lost 1 base, and 12 bases had no gene match. The DNA for the CDR3 is TGTGCCATCAGTGAGTATCCCCTGGGACAGGTCGGCGATACGCAGTATTTT. Translating gives CAISEYPLGQVGDTQYF.

The gene calls are TRBV6-1 and TRBJ2-3; 9 bases fit TRBD1. The CDR3 contains 13 residues. The V gene's germline CDR1 is MNHNS and CDR2 SASEGT. In nucleotides, the CDR3 is TGTGCTACTAGGGGACAGGGACAAGATACGCAGTATTTT. Encoded protein: CATRGQGQDTQYF.

The chain uses TRBV30 and TRBJ1-6, with 7 positions matching TRBD1. Trimming cost V 5 bases and J 5 bases; bases outside gene matches: 0. The CDR3 loop spans 12 amino acids. Germline V gene lookup returns CDR1 GTSNPN and CDR2 SVGIG (reference sequence). The CDR3 region has the DNA TGTGCCTGGGGGACAGATAATTCACCCCTCCACTTT. This sequence encodes CAWGTDNSPLHF.

This rearrangement joins TRBV28 to TRBJ1-6; D not resolved. This CDR3 spans 14 amino acids. Germline V gives CDR1 MDHEN, CDR2 SYDVKM. V lost 5 bases and J lost 9, with 14 bases in between. The CDR3 DNA follows: TGTGCCAGCAGTGTACGTGCGCCCGGTTCACCCCTCCACTTT. It translates to CASSVRAPGSPLHF.

This chain uses TRBV19 with TRBJ1-1; 11 bases agree with TRBD1. This CDR3 is 14 amino acids long. The germline gives CDR1 LNHDA, CDR2 SQIVND (reference sequence). J gave up 7 bases and V 5 bases, and 6 bases lay outside the gene matches. CDR3 in DNA: TGTGCCAGTAGTCCCCGGACAGGGGGCTTTGAAGCTTTCTTT. Residues: CASSPRTGGFEAFF.

The chain has TRBV30 and TRBJ2-7; a weak D match, TRBD1 (6 bases). The CDR3 is 12 residues long. Germline CDR1 reads GTSNPN; CDR2 reads SVGIG (reference sequence). Trimming pared 3 bases from V and 7 bases from J, leaving 13 bases between. The CDR3 DNA follows: TGTGCCTGGAGAGTGGGGGCAGGGGAGCAGTACTTC. This sequence encodes CAWRVGAGEQYF.

The genes are TRBV5-6 and TRBJ2-1; 13 bases align to TRBD2. This CDR3 region has 15 residues. CDR1 SGHDT and CDR2 YYEEEE come from the germline V gene. V was clipped by 4 bases and J by 8 bases; unmatched bases: 6. The CDR3 DNA is TGTGCCAGCAGCCCGGGACTAGCGGGGCTGTATGAGCAGTTCTTC. Protein: CASSPGLAGLYEQFF.

The gene calls are TRBV19 and TRBJ2-1, with a weak D call TRBD2 (5 bases). The CDR3 is made up of 12 amino acids. Per the germline V gene, CDR1 is LNHDA and CDR2 is SQIVND (reference sequence). Trimming removed 9 bases from V and 8 bases from J, with 14 bases in between. The CDR3 spells CASRGLFDEQFF. The CDR3 DNA reads as TGTGCCAGCCGCGGACTTTTCGATGAGCAGTTCTTC.

The V call is TRBV7-9, the J call TRBJ2-3; no clear D gene. This CDR3 has 14 residues. CDR1 and CDR2 from the germline V gene are SEHNR and FQNEAQ (reference sequence). Trimming left V 10 bases short and J 1 base short, with 15 bases between. Here the CDR3 DNA reads TGTGCCATCAAAAAAATAGCAGGCACAGATACGCAGTATTTT. The encoded protein is CAIKKIAGTDTQYF.

CDR3 in DNA: TGTGCCAGCAGCTTGGAGCCAGGGAGGGCTGGGGCCAACGTCCTGACTTTC. Translating gives CASSLEPGRAGANVLTF. The chain links TRBV5-6 to TRBJ2-6; 7 positions match TRBD2. The CDR3 contains 17 residues. The V gene end was trimmed by 0 bases and the J gene end by 2 bases; junction bases not matched to a gene: 5. CDR1 is SGHDT and CDR2 is YYEEEE in the germline V gene.

The chain joins TRBV11-2 to TRBJ2-7; 8 bases align to TRBD2. V shed 3 bases, J shed 1 base, and the junction held 5 bases outside the gene matches. Germline CDR1 SGHAT, CDR2 FQNNGV. This CDR3 spans 15 amino acids. CDR3 DNA: TGTGCCAGCAGCTTGACTAGCGCCCTATCCTACGAGCAGTACTTC. It is translated as CASSLTSALSYEQYF.

This clone was seen a few times. V usage is TRBV30 and J usage is TRBJ1-6; 11 nucleotides align to TRBD1. Germline trimming cut 4 bases from V and 11 bases from J; bases unmatched to any gene: 10. The CDR3 sequence is 15 residues long. Germline lookup yields CDR1 GTSNPN and CDR2 SVGIG (reference sequence). In DNA form, the CDR3 reads TGTGCCTGGAAGTCTACCGGGACAGGGGGTACACCCCTCCACTTT. Its protein product is CAWKSTGTGGTPLHF.

This clone was seen only once. The V call is TRBV18, the J call TRBJ1-1; possible D gene TRBD1, 5 bases. Germline V gene lookup returns CDR1 KGHSH and CDR2 LQKENI. The germline V and J ends were trimmed by 1 base and 1 base, with 7 bases remaining between them. The CDR3 extends over 14 amino acids. CDR3 residues: CASSPRDSNTEAFF. The CDR3, as DNA: TGTGCCAGCTCACCACGGGACTCGAACACTGAAGCTTTCTTT.

The J gene is TRBJ2-7, the V gene TRBV6-6; D is ambiguous. V was pared by 2 bases and J by 2 bases, with 10 bases between. The CDR3 runs 14 residues. Germline V lookup: CDR1 MNHNY, CDR2 SVGAGI (reference sequence). CDR3: CASSYPSGTYEQYF. DNA of the CDR3: TGTGCCAGCAGTTACCCTTCAGGTACCTACGAGCAGTACTTC.

The J gene is TRBJ2-4, the V gene TRBV5-1, with D unclear. Deletions cut 4 bases from V and 5 bases from J, with 13 bases between. Per germline, CDR1 SGHRS and CDR2 YFSETQ. There are 14 residues in the CDR3. The CDR3 sequence: CASSPTVPENIQYF. In DNA, the CDR3 is TGCGCCAGCAGCCCAACAGTCCCGGAAAACATTCAGTACTTC.

The chain uses TRBV28 and TRBJ1-5; TRBD1 is a possible D gene (5 bases). Deletions cut 8 bases from V and 2 bases from J, with 7 bases between. This CDR3 is built from 12 residues. Per the germline V gene, CDR1 is MDHEN and CDR2 is SYDVKM. The CDR3 protein is CASGTGNQPQHF. The CDR3 DNA reads TGTGCCAGCGGGACTGGCAATCAGCCCCAGCATTTT.

This clone was picked up one time. CDR3 protein: CASSLVGDSGRARTDTQYF. The DNA of the CDR3 is TGCGCCAGCAGCTTGGTTGGCGATAGCGGGAGGGCCCGCACAGATACGCAGTATTTT. The genes are TRBV5-1 and TRBJ2-3, with 11 bases identical to TRBD2. Germline assignment: CDR1 SGHRS and CDR2 YFSETQ. The CDR3 is 19 residues long. The V gene end was trimmed by 0 bases and the J gene end by 1 base; junction bases not matched to a gene: 10.

The chain employs TRBV12-5 and TRBJ2-3, with D possibly being TRBD1 (5 bases). This CDR3 comprises 13 residues. The V and J ends lost 8 bases and 0 bases respectively, with 9 bases between them. Germline V gene sequence: CDR1 LGHNT, CDR2 FRNRAP. CDR3 coding DNA: TGTGCTAGTCGACAGATTAGCACAGATACGCAGTATTTT. This encodes CASRQISTDTQYF.

This clone has just one count. The CDR3 sequence: CASSYLAGATDTQYF. The CDR3 DNA sequence: TGTGCCAGCAGTTACCTAGCGGGCGCCACAGATACGCAGTATTTT. The chain is built from TRBV6-5 and TRBJ2-3, with 8 positions matching TRBD2. Losses at the gene ends were 2 bases for V and 2 bases for J; bases not matched to a gene: 3. Germline lookup yields CDR1 MNHEY and CDR2 SVGAGI. This CDR3 spans 15 amino acids.

This chain links TRBV20-1 with TRBJ2-7; no definite D call. V lost 3 bases, J lost 4 bases, and 4 bases lay in between. The CDR3 spans 10 residues. Germline CDR1 and CDR2: DFQATT and SNEGSKA (reference sequence). The CDR3 DNA sequence: TGCAGTGCTAGCTTGTACGAGCAGTACTTC. Its translation is CSASLYEQYF.

This chain uses TRBV7-9 with TRBJ2-2; TRBD1 matches 7 bases. J gave up 0 bases and V 5 bases, and 6 bases lay outside the gene matches. The germline V gene has CDR1 SEHNR and CDR2 FQNEAQ (reference sequence). This CDR3 has 16 amino acids. CDR3 in DNA: TGTGCCAGCAGCGCGGACAGGCCGACGAACACCGGGGAGCTGTTTTTT. Its protein is CASSADRPTNTGELFF.